The T cell receptor beta chain under discussion was sequenced for a study of T cells in Graves' hyperthyroidism and ophthalmopathy. This clonotype was observed a few times. For Graves' hyperthyroidism to be stable, ophthalmopathy could not progress within 18 months. Trimming took off 2 bases at V and 7 bases at J, with 6 bases between the two ends. The CDR3 covers 12 residues. Germline V gene sequence: CDR1 MNHEY, CDR2 SVGAGI. TCR beta CDR3 regions were amplified from RNA transcripts. When the TCR CDR3 underwent first-round RT-PCR, the HTBI primer set was used. TCRdb re-called the multiplex PCR reads through MiXCR, storing one row per CDR3 protein. The table shows 550,000 to 800,000 distinct CDR3 sequences, with 17% occurring only once.

The origin of this receptor is a man aged 45-60 years with Graves' hyperthyroidism. Sample: blood. This rearrangement joins TRBV6-5 to TRBJ2-1; D gene uncertain. In DNA form, the CDR3 reads TGTGCCAGCAGTTACACGCAGAATGAGCAGTTCTTC. Translation gives CASSYTQNEQFF.